The rows below give T cell receptor beta chains drawn from one sample of a study of T cells after yellow fever vaccination. TCRdb reanalysed the 5' RACE reads using MiXCR and keeps one entry per CDR3 protein. The data contain some 300,000 distinct CDR3 sequences, less than 9.5% of them seen just once; the ten biggest clones take up around 3.4%. Sequenced material: CD4+ T cells sorted from PBMCs, taken 5 days after the yellow fever booster vaccination. These receptors originate from a man aged 18 to 30 who received the YFV17D yellow fever vaccine. CDR3s include the opening cysteine and the closing phenylalanine or tryptophan. Fields, in order: CDR3 DNA, CDR3 protein, D gene, clone size, CDR3 length, J gene, V gene. A D gene is named only where the DNA matches it firmly. A clone size is listed for some rows: how often the clone was seen (once, few, many), or a class if it is expanded.

CDR3 DNA: TGTGCCACTCTGTTTCCCCTGGGTGAAAAACTGTTTTTT; CDR3 protein: CATLFPLGEKLFF; D gene: -; clone size: -; CDR3 length: 13; J gene: TRBJ1-4; V gene: TRBV28
CDR3 DNA: TGTGCCAGCAGCCCAAAGGGCACAGATACGCAGTATTTT; CDR3 protein: CASSPKGTDTQYF; D gene: -; clone size: many; CDR3 length: 13; J gene: TRBJ2-3; V gene: TRBV7-2
CDR3 DNA: TGTGCCAGAGCACTAGGCCCCCAAGAGACCCAGTACTTC; CDR3 protein: CARALGPQETQYF; D gene: -; clone size: -; CDR3 length: 13; J gene: TRBJ2-5; V gene: TRBV2
CDR3 DNA: TGTGCCAGCAGCTTCCTTGGGGGAACTCTCTCCTACGAGCAGTACTTC; CDR3 protein: CASSFLGGTLSYEQYF; D gene: -; clone size: -; CDR3 length: 16; J gene: TRBJ2-7; V gene: TRBV5-6
CDR3 DNA: TGTGCCAGCTCCCGGGACAGAAATGAAGCTTTCTTT; CDR3 protein: CASSRDRNEAFF; D gene: TRBD1; clone size: -; CDR3 length: 12; J gene: TRBJ1-1; V gene: TRBV27
CDR3 DNA: TGTGCTAGCAGTAAGCGGGGGGGACACACAGATACGCAGTATTTT; CDR3 protein: CASSKRGGHTDTQYF; D gene: TRBD2; clone size: -; CDR3 length: 15; J gene: TRBJ2-3; V gene: TRBV7-7
CDR3 DNA: TGCGCCAGCAGTTACCCACTCGGGGCTAGCGGGGGCCTAGTTGAGCAGTTCTTC; CDR3 protein: CASSYPLGASGGLVEQFF; D gene: TRBD2; clone size: -; CDR3 length: 18; J gene: TRBJ2-1; V gene: TRBV10-2
CDR3 DNA: TGTGCCAGCAGTTACTCGACAGCTGGTGGCTACACCTTC; CDR3 protein: CASSYSTAGGYTF; D gene: -; clone size: -; CDR3 length: 13; J gene: TRBJ1-2; V gene: TRBV6-5
CDR3 DNA: TGTGCCAGCAGCTTAATGGCCGGGTCCAATGAGCAGTTCTTC; CDR3 protein: CASSLMAGSNEQFF; D gene: -; clone size: few; CDR3 length: 14; J gene: TRBJ2-1; V gene: TRBV7-3
CDR3 DNA: TGCGCCAGCTCCCTGGGTGGGGGCGCTTCACCCCTCCACTTT; CDR3 protein: CASSLGGGASPLHF; D gene: -; clone size: -; CDR3 length: 14; J gene: TRBJ1-6; V gene: TRBV5-1
CDR3 DNA: TGCGCCAGCAGCTTGGGCTCAGATCCTCCCGGTATTCCTGAGCAGTTCTTC; CDR3 protein: CASSLGSDPPGIPEQFF; D gene: -; clone size: few; CDR3 length: 17; J gene: TRBJ2-1; V gene: TRBV5-1
CDR3 DNA: TGTGCCAGCAGGCAAACAGGGTCCGATGAGCAGTTCTTC; CDR3 protein: CASRQTGSDEQFF; D gene: -; clone size: -; CDR3 length: 13; J gene: TRBJ2-1; V gene: TRBV6-5
CDR3 DNA: TGTGCCAGCAGGGGGCAGGGGCAAGCTTTCTTT; CDR3 protein: CASRGQGQAFF; D gene: -; clone size: many; CDR3 length: 11; J gene: TRBJ1-1; V gene: TRBV21-1
CDR3 DNA: TGCAGCGTTGGAAGGGGACAGGGACAGCCCCAGCATTTT; CDR3 protein: CSVGRGQGQPQHF; D gene: TRBD1; clone size: -; CDR3 length: 13; J gene: TRBJ1-5; V gene: TRBV29-1
CDR3 DNA: TGCAGTGCTAGAGTGCCAGCCCAAGAGACCCAGTACTTC; CDR3 protein: CSARVPAQETQYF; D gene: -; clone size: few; CDR3 length: 13; J gene: TRBJ2-5; V gene: TRBV20-1
CDR3 DNA: TGCAGCGTTGTTGAAACCTCTAGCACAGATACGCAGTATTTT; CDR3 protein: CSVVETSSTDTQYF; D gene: -; clone size: many; CDR3 length: 14; J gene: TRBJ2-3; V gene: TRBV29-1
CDR3 DNA: TGTGCCACCAGTGATCCTAGCGGGGGTCGCAATGAGCAGTTCTTC; CDR3 protein: CATSDPSGGRNEQFF; D gene: TRBD2; clone size: many; CDR3 length: 15; J gene: TRBJ2-1; V gene: TRBV24-1
CDR3 DNA: TGTGCCAGCAGCTTGGGGACATACTATGGCTACACCTTC; CDR3 protein: CASSLGTYYGYTF; D gene: -; clone size: few; CDR3 length: 13; J gene: TRBJ1-2; V gene: TRBV7-2
CDR3 DNA: TGTGCCAGCACCCCACAGGGGCGGGAGACCCAGTACTTC; CDR3 protein: CASTPQGRETQYF; D gene: TRBD1; clone size: few; CDR3 length: 13; J gene: TRBJ2-5; V gene: TRBV2
CDR3 DNA: TGTGCCAGCAGCCCCCGACTGGGAACTCGGCATGAGCAGTTCTTC; CDR3 protein: CASSPRLGTRHEQFF; D gene: -; clone size: many; CDR3 length: 15; J gene: TRBJ2-1; V gene: TRBV9
CDR3 DNA: TGTGCCAGCAGCTACGGACTAGCAACAGATACGCAGTATTTT; CDR3 protein: CASSYGLATDTQYF; D gene: TRBD2; clone size: -; CDR3 length: 14; J gene: TRBJ2-3; V gene: TRBV5-6
CDR3 DNA: TGTGCCAGCAGTGAAGTGTCTAGCGGGGTTCCGTTCTTC; CDR3 protein: CASSEVSSGVPFF; D gene: TRBD2; clone size: -; CDR3 length: 13; J gene: TRBJ2-1; V gene: TRBV2
CDR3 DNA: TGCAGTGCTAGGAAGCAGAACACTGAAGCTTTCTTT; CDR3 protein: CSARKQNTEAFF; D gene: -; clone size: many; CDR3 length: 12; J gene: TRBJ1-1; V gene: TRBV20-1
CDR3 DNA: TGTGCCAGCAGCGTAGCCGGGACAGGGGGCGATGGCTACACCTTC; CDR3 protein: CASSVAGTGGDGYTF; D gene: TRBD1; clone size: many; CDR3 length: 15; J gene: TRBJ1-2; V gene: TRBV9
CDR3 DNA: TGTGCCAGCGGACGGCCTTACAATGAGCAGTTCTTC; CDR3 protein: CASGRPYNEQFF; D gene: -; clone size: few; CDR3 length: 12; J gene: TRBJ2-1; V gene: TRBV3-1
CDR3 DNA: TGTGCCAGCAGCCCGGTCGGGCAAAACATTCAGTACTTC; CDR3 protein: CASSPVGQNIQYF; D gene: -; clone size: -; CDR3 length: 13; J gene: TRBJ2-4; V gene: TRBV3-1
CDR3 DNA: TGTGCCAGCAGTTACTCGGCCGGGACAGGCGACGAGCAGTACTTC; CDR3 protein: CASSYSAGTGDEQYF; D gene: TRBD1; clone size: few; CDR3 length: 15; J gene: TRBJ2-7; V gene: TRBV6-5
CDR3 DNA: TGTGCCAGCAGCCAAGAGGGGTTAAATAATGAAAAACTGTTTTTT; CDR3 protein: CASSQEGLNNEKLFF; D gene: -; clone size: few; CDR3 length: 15; J gene: TRBJ1-4; V gene: TRBV3-1
CDR3 DNA: TGTGCCAGCAGCCAGAAGCCAGGGGCAGATACGCTGTATTTT; CDR3 protein: CASSQKPGADTLYF; D gene: -; clone size: -; CDR3 length: 14; J gene: TRBJ2-3; V gene: TRBV7-2
CDR3 DNA: TGTGCCAGCAGCTTAGGGGACAGGGGTCCGAGGCCCCAGCATTTT; CDR3 protein: CASSLGDRGPRPQHF; D gene: TRBD1; clone size: -; CDR3 length: 15; J gene: TRBJ1-5; V gene: TRBV7-9
CDR3 DNA: TGCGCCAGCAGTCACTATCGCAGGGACAACTATGGCTACACCTTC; CDR3 protein: CASSHYRRDNYGYTF; D gene: -; clone size: -; CDR3 length: 15; J gene: TRBJ1-2; V gene: TRBV23-1
CDR3 DNA: TGCGCCAGCAGCCACCTGCTCCTTAATGAAAAACTGTTTTTT; CDR3 protein: CASSHLLLNEKLFF; D gene: -; clone size: few; CDR3 length: 14; J gene: TRBJ1-4; V gene: TRBV4-1
CDR3 DNA: TGTGCCAGCAGCTTGCCGTCGGGTCCTCAAGAGACCCAGTACTTC; CDR3 protein: CASSLPSGPQETQYF; D gene: -; clone size: many; CDR3 length: 15; J gene: TRBJ2-5; V gene: TRBV5-4
CDR3 DNA: TGTGCCAGCAGTGCTTTTGGAAACACCGGGGAGCTGTTTTTT; CDR3 protein: CASSAFGNTGELFF; D gene: -; clone size: -; CDR3 length: 14; J gene: TRBJ2-2; V gene: TRBV2
CDR3 DNA: TGTGCCAGCAGTTTCTCCGGACAGTCCAGCTCCTACAATGAGCAGTTCTTC; CDR3 protein: CASSFSGQSSSYNEQFF; D gene: -; clone size: many; CDR3 length: 17; J gene: TRBJ2-1; V gene: TRBV27
CDR3 DNA: TGCAGTGCTAGAGATCGTTATCAGCCCCAGCATTTT; CDR3 protein: CSARDRYQPQHF; D gene: -; clone size: -; CDR3 length: 12; J gene: TRBJ1-5; V gene: TRBV20-1
CDR3 DNA: TGTGCCAGCAGTCCCTCGGGACTTGAAGCCTACAATGAGCAGTTCTTC; CDR3 protein: CASSPSGLEAYNEQFF; D gene: -; clone size: -; CDR3 length: 16; J gene: TRBJ2-1; V gene: TRBV27
CDR3 DNA: TGTGCCTGGAGTCAACAGGAAGGAAAACCCCAGCATTTT; CDR3 protein: CAWSQQEGKPQHF; D gene: -; clone size: few; CDR3 length: 13; J gene: TRBJ1-5; V gene: TRBV30
CDR3 DNA: TGTGCCAGCAGTTCCCGTGGGGGGTTCTATGGCTACACCTTC; CDR3 protein: CASSSRGGFYGYTF; D gene: -; clone size: many; CDR3 length: 14; J gene: TRBJ1-2; V gene: TRBV12-3/TRBV12-4
CDR3 DNA: TGCGCCAGCAGCCCATGGGTAGGGAACTACAATGAGCAGTTCTTC; CDR3 protein: CASSPWVGNYNEQFF; D gene: -; clone size: many; CDR3 length: 15; J gene: TRBJ2-1; V gene: TRBV4-3